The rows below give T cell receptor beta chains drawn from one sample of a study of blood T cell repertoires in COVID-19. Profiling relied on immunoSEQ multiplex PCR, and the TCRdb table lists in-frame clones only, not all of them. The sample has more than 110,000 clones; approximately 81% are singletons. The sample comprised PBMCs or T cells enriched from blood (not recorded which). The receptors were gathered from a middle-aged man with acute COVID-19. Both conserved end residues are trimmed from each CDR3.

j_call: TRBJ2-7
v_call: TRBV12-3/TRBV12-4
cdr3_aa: ASSPPGYEQY

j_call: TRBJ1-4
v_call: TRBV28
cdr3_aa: ASHPVEGANEKLF

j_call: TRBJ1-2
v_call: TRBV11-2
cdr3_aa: ASSRTGTSYGYT

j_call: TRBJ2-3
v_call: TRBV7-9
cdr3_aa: ATRAGSSTDTQY

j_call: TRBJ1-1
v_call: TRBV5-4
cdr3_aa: ASSFGRREAF

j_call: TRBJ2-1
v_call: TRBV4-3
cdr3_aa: ASRTGLSPNGEQF

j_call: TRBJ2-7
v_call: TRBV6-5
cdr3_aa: ASIRQGYEQY

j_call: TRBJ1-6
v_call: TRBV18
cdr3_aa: ASSPGRGPTNSPLH

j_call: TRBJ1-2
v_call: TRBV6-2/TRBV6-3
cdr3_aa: ASSPDRLGYT

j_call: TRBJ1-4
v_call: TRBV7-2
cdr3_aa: ASSLVTGEDEKLF

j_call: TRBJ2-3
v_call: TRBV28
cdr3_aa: ASSPLADVGRDTQY

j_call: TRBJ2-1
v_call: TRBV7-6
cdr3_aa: ASSLASDSYNEQF

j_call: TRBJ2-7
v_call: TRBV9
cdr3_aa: ASSPWGDYEQY

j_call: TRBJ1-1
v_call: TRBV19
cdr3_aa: ASNRDRADKAF

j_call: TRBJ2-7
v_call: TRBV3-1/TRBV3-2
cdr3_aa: ASSQADRDHEQY

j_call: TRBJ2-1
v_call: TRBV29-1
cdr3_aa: SGTHSSYNEQF

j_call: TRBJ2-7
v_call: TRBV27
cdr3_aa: ASSLSLTGFLYEQY

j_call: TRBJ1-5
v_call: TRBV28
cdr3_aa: ASSSPTGRRNQPQH

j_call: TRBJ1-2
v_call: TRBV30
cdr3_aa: AWTRGAGGYT

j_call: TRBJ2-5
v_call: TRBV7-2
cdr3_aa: ASSFGDRGRRETQY

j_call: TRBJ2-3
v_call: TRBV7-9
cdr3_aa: ASSPETHTQY

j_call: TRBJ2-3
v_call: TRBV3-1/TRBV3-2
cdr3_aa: ASSRYLDSSTDTQY

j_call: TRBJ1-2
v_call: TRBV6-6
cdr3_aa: ASSYSDRAGGYT

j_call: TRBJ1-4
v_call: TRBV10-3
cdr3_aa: AISDATNEKLF

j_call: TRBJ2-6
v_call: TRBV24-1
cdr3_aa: ATSDRRTGANVLT

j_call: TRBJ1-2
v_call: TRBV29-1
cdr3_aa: SVEDLVETGTYGYT

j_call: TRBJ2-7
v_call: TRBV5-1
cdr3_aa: ASRPSREPPDEQY

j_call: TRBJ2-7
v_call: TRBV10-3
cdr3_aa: ATQRSSYEQY

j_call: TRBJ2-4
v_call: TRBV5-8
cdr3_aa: ASSLAGTLLQY

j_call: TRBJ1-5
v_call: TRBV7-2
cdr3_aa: ASSLVGGMYQPQH

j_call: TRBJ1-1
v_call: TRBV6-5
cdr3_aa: ASRATGDDTEAF

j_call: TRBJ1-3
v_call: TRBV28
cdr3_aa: ASTRQGANTIY

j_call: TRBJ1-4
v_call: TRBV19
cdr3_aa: ASSSTGGKNEKLF

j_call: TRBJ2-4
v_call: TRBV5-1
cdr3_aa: ASSLGSGLAGGSGYIQY

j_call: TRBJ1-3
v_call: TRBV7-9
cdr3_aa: ASRPEGGQDAGNTIY

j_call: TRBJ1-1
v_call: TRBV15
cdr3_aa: ATAPGHLNTEAF

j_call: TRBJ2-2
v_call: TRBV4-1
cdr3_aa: ASSEAGGPGELF

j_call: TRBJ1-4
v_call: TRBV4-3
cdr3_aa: ASSRGQGGEKLF

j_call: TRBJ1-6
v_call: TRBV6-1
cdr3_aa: ASSEGTGNNSPLH

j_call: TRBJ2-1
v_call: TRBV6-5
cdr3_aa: ASSSQLAGGYNEQF

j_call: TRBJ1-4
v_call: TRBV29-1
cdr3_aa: SAEGTRGKLF

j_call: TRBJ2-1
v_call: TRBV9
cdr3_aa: ASSPSGGAREQF